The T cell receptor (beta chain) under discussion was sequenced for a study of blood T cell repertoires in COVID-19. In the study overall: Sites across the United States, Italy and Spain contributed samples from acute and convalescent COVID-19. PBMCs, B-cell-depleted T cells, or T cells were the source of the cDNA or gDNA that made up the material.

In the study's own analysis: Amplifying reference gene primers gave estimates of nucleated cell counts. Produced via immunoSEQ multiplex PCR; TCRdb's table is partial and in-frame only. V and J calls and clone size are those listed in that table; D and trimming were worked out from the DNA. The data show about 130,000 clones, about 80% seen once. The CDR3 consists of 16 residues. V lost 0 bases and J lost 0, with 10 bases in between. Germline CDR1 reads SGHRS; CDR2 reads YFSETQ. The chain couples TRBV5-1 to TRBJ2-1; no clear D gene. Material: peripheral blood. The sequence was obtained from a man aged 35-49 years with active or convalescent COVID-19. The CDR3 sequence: CASSLGSAPSYNEQFF. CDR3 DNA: TGCGCCAGCAGCTTGGGGTCAGCGCCCTCCTACAATGAGCAGTTCTTC.